This entry describes one TCR beta chain. This sample was included in a study of shared clonotypes between healthy human individuals. Method: immunoSEQ multiplex PCR; TCRdb's copy keeps in-frame clones and lacks some. The sample yields approximately 2.3 million clones, 85% to 95% seen once. Every donor was a Caucasian adult from Nashville, Tennessee. Sequences were obtained from naive CD4+ T cells from PBMCs. Subset indicated: CD45RA+ positively selected. The TCR sequence derives from a young man in good health. Some clones in this sample may be carry-over from other donors' samples.

The CDR3 DNA reads as TGTGCCAGCAGCCTTACTGGGGGACTGGGGGGCACTGAAGCTTTCTTT. Amino acid sequence: CASSLTGGLGGTEAFF. The V call is TRBV27, the J call TRBJ1-1; a possible D gene is TRBD1 (5 bases). The V gene's germline CDR1 is MNHEY and CDR2 SMNVEV (reference sequence). The CDR3 sequence is 16 residues long. Deletions cut 6 bases from V and 4 bases from J, with 21 bases between.